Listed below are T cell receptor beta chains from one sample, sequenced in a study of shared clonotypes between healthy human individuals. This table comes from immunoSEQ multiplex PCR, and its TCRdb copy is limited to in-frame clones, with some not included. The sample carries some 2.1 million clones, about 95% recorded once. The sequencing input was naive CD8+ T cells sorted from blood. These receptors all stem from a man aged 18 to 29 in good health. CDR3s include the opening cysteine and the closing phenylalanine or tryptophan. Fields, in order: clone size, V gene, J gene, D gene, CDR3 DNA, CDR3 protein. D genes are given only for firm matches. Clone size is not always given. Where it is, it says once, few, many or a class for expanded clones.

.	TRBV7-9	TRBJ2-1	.	TGTGCCAGCAGCTCCGGGGCATACAATGAGCAGTTCTTC	CASSSGAYNEQFF
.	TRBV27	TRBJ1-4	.	TGTGCCACCGTTTCGAGGTTCCTCCCAGCTAATGAAAAACTGTTTTTT	CATVSRFLPANEKLFF
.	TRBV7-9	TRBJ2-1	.	TGTGCCAGCAGCGAAACCGGGACCCACTACAATGAGCAGTTCTTC	CASSETGTHYNEQFF
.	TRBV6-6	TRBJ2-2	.	TGTGCCAGCAGTTATGTGGACCCCGGGGAGCTGTTTTTT	CASSYVDPGELFF
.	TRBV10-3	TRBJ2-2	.	TGTGCCATCAGCCTCGGGACCCAGAACACCGGGGAGCTGTTTTTT	CAISLGTQNTGELFF
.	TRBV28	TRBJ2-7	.	TGTGCCAGCAGTTTACGCCATACCTACGAGCAGTACTTC	CASSLRHTYEQYF
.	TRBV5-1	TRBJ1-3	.	TGCGCCAGCAGCTTGTTAGACGACAGCCCTTCTGGAAACACCATATATTTT	CASSLLDDSPSGNTIYF
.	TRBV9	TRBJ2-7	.	TGTGCCAGCAGCGTAGCGGGCAGTGAGGCCGAAGAGCAGTACTTC	CASSVAGSEAEEQYF
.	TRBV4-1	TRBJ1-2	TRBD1	TGCGCCAGCAGCCAAGCTGGACAGGGGAGTGATGGCTACACCTTC	CASSQAGQGSDGYTF
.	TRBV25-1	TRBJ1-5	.	TGTGCCAGCAGTGACTTGGATTCCGGGCAGCCCCAGCATTTT	CASSDLDSGQPQHF
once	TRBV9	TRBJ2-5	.	TGTGCCAGCAGTGACCAGGGGGGCGAGGAGACCCAGTACTTC	CASSDQGGEETQYF
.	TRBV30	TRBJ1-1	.	TGTGCCTGGGGTGTGGGCCCGGGCACTGAAGCTTTCTTT	CAWGVGPGTEAFF
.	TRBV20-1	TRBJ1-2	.	TGCAGTGCTGACCCTAACTATGGCTACACCTTC	CSADPNYGYTF
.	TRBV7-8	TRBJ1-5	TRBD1	TGTGCCAGCAGCCTTAAGGGACAGCCAAAAGGGCAGCCCCAGCATTTT	CASSLKGQPKGQPQHF
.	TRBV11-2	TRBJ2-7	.	TGTGCCAGCAGCTCACTCGAGCGAGTAAATGAGCAGTACTTC	CASSSLERVNEQYF
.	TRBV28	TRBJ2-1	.	TGTGCCAGCAGTTCGGACAAGAGCTCCTACAATGAGCAGTTCTTC	CASSSDKSSYNEQFF
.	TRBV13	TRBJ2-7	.	TGTGCCAGCAGCTTTGGTCCGGGAAGCGAGCAGTACTTC	CASSFGPGSEQYF
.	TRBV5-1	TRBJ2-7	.	TGCGCCAGCAGCTCTGACGGAATCCCGGGGGAGCAGTACTTC	CASSSDGIPGEQYF
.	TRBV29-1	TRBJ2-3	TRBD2	TGCAGCGTTTTAGCGGGAGAGAGGTGGGATACGCAGTATTTT	CSVLAGERWDTQYF
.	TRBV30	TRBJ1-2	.	TGTGCCTGGGACTCGGGAATCAAAGGGACCTACACCTTC	CAWDSGIKGTYTF
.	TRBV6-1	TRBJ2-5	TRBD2	TGTGCCAGCAGTGATCCCGGGGAGGGTGAAGGAGAGACCCAGTACTTC	CASSDPGEGEGETQYF
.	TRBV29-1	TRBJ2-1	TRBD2	TGCAGCGTTGAAGATCGGACTAGCCTCAATGAGCAGTTCTTC	CSVEDRTSLNEQFF
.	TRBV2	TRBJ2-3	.	TGTGCCAGTCGAGGCCCCCTCGGGGATACGCAGTATTTT	CASRGPLGDTQYF
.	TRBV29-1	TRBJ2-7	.	TGCAGCGCTGATTACGGGGGCCACGAGCAGTACTTC	CSADYGGHEQYF
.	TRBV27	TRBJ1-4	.	TGTGCCAGCAGCCCTTGGACGGGGCATAATGAAAAACTGTTTTTT	CASSPWTGHNEKLFF
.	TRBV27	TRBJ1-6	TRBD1	TGTGCCAGCAGGACAACAGGGGGTAATTCACCCCTCCACTTT	CASRTTGGNSPLHF
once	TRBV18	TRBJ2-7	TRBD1	TGTGCCAGCTCACCTCGGGACAGGAGAAGCTCCTACGAGCAGTACTTC	CASSPRDRRSSYEQYF
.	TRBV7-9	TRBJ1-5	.	TGTGCCAGCAGCTTAGGGGGCCAGGGCTATAGCAATCAGCCCCAGCATTTT	CASSLGGQGYSNQPQHF
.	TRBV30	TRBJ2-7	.	TGTGCCGCCTCCGGGCCAACCTACGAGCAGTACTTC	CAASGPTYEQYF
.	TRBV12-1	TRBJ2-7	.	TGTGCCAGCAGCGCCCCCTCGCCGGGGGGGGACGAGCAGTACTTC	CASSAPSPGGDEQYF
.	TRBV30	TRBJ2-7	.	TGTGCCTGGAGTGTGCCCTGGTTAAACTACGAGCAGTACTTC	CAWSVPWLNYEQYF
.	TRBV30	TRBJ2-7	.	TGTGCCTGGAGTGTAGAGTACGAGCAGTACTTC	CAWSVEYEQYF
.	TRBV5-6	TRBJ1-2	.	TGTGCCAGCAGTTCCGGGATCTATGGCTACACCTTC	CASSSGIYGYTF
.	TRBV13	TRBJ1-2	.	TGTGCCAGCAGCTTAGGGGTGCAGTGGCCCCCTTATGGCTACACCTTC	CASSLGVQWPPYGYTF
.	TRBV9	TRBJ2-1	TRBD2	TGTGCCAGCAGCGTAGGGTTTCCAGCGGGAAGTAATGAGCAGTTCTTC	CASSVGFPAGSNEQFF
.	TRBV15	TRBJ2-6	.	TGTGCCACCAGCAGCCACCAGGGAACTGGGGCCAACGTCCTGACTTTC	CATSSHQGTGANVLTF
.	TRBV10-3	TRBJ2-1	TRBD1	TGTGCCGTACGGGACAGGGAAAATGAGCAGTTCTTC	CAVRDRENEQFF